This T cell receptor beta chain came from a study of shared clonotypes between healthy human individuals. Looking at the study overall: Three plates each covered CD4 naive and memory; CD8 naive two, CD8 memory one.

The CDR3 runs to 13 residues. Germline CDR1 SQVTM, CDR2 ANQGSEA. Trimming cost V 8 bases and J 2 bases, with 14 bases left between them. Measured with immunoSEQ multiplex PCR; TCRdb has only the in-frame clones, and not every one. The data hold millions of clones, with approximately 94% observed a single time. On this clone itself: The antigen remains undetermined.

CD8 cells classed as naive were CD45RO-negative and positively selected for CCR7, excluding terminally differentiated effector memory CD45RA+ cells. Study-wide results and limits: Only blood was sampled, and tissue TCR repertoires likely differ from blood ones. Incomplete sequencing of sorted subsets was indicated by rarefaction despite large depth.

Sequencing was carried out using naive CD8+ T cells sorted from blood. The clonotype was recovered from a man aged 18 to 29 in good health. V and J are TRBV29-1 and TRBJ2-3; D not resolved. The CDR3, as DNA: TGCAGCTTCCTTCCGGCTTACACAGATACGCAGTATTTT. It translates to CSFLPAYTDTQYF.